The clone carrying this T cell receptor beta chain was seen many times. These data originate in a study of molecular identifiers for immune sequencing clone quantification. TCRdb fed the PCR reads into MiXCR, producing one record per CDR3 protein. The sample contains hundreds of thousands of distinct CDR3 sequences, about 25% of which appear only once. V gave up 3 bases and J gave up 0 bases, with 1 base separating them. Looked up from germline, CDR1 is LNHNV and CDR2 is YYDKDF (reference sequence). The CDR3 is 12 residues long. Sorting isolated naive CD8 T cells as CD8+CD4-CCR7+CD45RA+ events. V gene TRBV15 combines with J gene TRBJ2-3, with D uncertain. This clonotype originated in a human donor in good health. Some libraries in this study had Jurkat cell RNA spiked in. The material sequenced was naive CD8+ T cells from blood, with Jurkat cell RNA spiked in. Regarding subset: FACS-sorted CD8+CD4-CCR7+CD45RA+ naive T cells. CDR3 region: CATSSSTDTQYF. CDR3 DNA: TGTGCCACCAGCAGCAGCACAGATACGCAGTATTTT.